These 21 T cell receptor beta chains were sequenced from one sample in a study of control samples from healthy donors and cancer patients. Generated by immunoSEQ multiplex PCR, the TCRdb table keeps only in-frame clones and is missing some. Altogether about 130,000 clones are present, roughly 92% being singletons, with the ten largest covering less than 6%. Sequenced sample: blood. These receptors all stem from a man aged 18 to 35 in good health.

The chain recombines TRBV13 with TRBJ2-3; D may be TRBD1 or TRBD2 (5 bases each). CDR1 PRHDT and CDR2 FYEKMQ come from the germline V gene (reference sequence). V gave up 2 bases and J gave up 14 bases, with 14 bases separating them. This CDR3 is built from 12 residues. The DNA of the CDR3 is TGTGCCAGCAGCTTACAACGGGGCCGGGGGTATTTT. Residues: CASSLQRGRGYF.

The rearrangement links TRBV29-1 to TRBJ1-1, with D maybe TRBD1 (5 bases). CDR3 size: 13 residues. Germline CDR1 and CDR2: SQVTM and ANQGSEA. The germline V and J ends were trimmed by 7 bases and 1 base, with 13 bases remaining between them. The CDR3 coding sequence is TGCAGCGCGTCCGGGACGTCGAACACTGAAGCTTTCTTT. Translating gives CSASGTSNTEAFF.

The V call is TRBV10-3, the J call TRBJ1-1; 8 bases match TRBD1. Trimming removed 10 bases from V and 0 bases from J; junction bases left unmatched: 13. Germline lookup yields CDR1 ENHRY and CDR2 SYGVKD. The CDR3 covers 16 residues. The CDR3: CATKGQGAAMNTEAFF. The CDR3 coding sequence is TGTGCCACCAAAGGACAGGGTGCGGCAATGAACACTGAAGCTTTCTTT.

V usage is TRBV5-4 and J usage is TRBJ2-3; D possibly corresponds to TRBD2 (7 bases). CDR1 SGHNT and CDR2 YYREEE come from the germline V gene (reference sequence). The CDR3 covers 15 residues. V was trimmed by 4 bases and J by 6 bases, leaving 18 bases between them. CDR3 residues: CASSTDGGGHDTQYF. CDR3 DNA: TGTGCCAGCAGCACGGATGGGGGGGGGCACGATACGCAGTATTTT.

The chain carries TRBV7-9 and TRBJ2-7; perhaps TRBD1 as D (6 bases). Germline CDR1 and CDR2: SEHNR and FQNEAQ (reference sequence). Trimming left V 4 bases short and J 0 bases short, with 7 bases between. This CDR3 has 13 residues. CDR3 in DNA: TGTGCCAGCAGCTACAGGGTCTCCTACGAGCAGTACTTC. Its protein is CASSYRVSYEQYF.

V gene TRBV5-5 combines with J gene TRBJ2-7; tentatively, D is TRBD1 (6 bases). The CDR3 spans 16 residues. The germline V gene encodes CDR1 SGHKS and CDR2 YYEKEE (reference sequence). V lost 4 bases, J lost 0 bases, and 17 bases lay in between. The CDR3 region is CASSPTPGDNSYEQYF. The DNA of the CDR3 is TGTGCCAGCAGCCCCACCCCCGGGGACAACTCCTACGAGCAGTACTTC.

CDR3: CASSMTLGSDTQYF. The CDR3 nucleotides are TGCGCCAGCAGCATGACACTTGGATCAGATACGCAGTATTTT. The chain joins TRBV5-1 to TRBJ2-3, with D uncertain. The germline V gene encodes CDR1 SGHRS and CDR2 YFSETQ. V gave up 4 bases and J gave up 4 bases, with 13 bases separating them. The CDR3 totals 14 residues.

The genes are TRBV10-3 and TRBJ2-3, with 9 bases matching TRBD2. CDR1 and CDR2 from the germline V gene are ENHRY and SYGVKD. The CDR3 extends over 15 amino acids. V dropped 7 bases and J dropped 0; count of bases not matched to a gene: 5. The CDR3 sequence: CAINSGGPSTDTQYF. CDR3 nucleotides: TGTGCCATCAATAGCGGGGGTCCTAGCACAGATACGCAGTATTTT.

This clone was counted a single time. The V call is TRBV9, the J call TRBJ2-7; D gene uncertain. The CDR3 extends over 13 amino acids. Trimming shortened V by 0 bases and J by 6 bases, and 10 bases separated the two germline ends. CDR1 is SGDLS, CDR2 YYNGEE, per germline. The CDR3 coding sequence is TGTGCCAGCAGCGTAGTTGGATACGGCGAGCAGTACTTC. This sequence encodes CASSVVGYGEQYF.

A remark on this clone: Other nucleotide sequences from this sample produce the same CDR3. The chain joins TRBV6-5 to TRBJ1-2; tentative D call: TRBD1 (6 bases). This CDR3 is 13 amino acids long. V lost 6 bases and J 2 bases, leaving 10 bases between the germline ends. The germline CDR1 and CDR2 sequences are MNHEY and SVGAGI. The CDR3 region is CASRRQENYGYTF. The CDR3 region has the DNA TGTGCCAGCAGGCGACAGGAAAACTATGGCTACACCTTC.

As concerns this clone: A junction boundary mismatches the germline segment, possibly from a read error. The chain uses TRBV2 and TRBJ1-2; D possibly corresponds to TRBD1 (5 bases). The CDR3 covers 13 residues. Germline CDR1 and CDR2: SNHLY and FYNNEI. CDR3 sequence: CASNPTDNYGCTF. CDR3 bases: TGTGCCAGCAATCCGACAGACAACTATGGCTGCACCTTC.

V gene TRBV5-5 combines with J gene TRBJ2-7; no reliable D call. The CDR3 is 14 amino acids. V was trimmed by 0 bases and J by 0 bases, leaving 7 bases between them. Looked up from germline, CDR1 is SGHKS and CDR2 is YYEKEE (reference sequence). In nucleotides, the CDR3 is TGTGCCAGCAGCTTGGAAAGGACCTCCTACGAGCAGTACTTC. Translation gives CASSLERTSYEQYF.

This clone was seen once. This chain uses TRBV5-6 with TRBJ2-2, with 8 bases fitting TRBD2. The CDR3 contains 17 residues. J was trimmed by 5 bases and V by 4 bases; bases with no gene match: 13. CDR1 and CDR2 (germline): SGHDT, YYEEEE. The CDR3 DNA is TGTGCCAGCAGCCTCCGACTAGGACTAGCCCCGACCGGGGAGCTGTTTTTT. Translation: CASSLRLGLAPTGELFF.

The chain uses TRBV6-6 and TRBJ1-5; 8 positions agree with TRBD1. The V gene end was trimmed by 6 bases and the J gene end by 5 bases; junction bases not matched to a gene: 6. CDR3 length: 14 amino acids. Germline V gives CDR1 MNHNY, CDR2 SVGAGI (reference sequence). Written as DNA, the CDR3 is TGTGCCAGCAGCTACAGGGGGGGGGATCAGCCCCAGCATTTT. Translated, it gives CASSYRGGDQPQHF.

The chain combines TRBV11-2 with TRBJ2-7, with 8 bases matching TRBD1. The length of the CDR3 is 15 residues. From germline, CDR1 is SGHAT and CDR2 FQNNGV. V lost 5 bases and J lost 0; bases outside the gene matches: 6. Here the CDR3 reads CASSQVRGRSYEQYF. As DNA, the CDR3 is TGTGCCAGCAGCCAAGTCAGGGGGCGCTCCTACGAGCAGTACTTC. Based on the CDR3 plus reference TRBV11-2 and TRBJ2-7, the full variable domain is EAGVAQSPRYKIIEKRQSVAFWCNPISGHATLYWYQQILGQGPKLLIQFQNNGVVDDSQLPKDRFSAERLKGVDSTLKIQPAKLEDSAVYLCASSQVRGRSYEQYFGPGTRLTVT.

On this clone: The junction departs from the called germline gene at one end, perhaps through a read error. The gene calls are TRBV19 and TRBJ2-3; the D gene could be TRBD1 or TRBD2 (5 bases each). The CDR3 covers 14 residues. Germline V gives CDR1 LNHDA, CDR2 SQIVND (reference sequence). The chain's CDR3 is CVSRPGRRTDTQYF. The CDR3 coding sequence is TGTGTCAGTAGGCCGGGGCGCAGGACAGATACGCAGTATTTT.

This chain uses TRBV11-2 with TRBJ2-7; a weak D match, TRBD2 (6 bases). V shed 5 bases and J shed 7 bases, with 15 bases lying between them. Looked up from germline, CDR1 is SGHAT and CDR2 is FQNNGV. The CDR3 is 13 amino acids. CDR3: CASSRAGLGEQYF. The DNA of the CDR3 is TGTGCCAGCAGCCGGGCGGGGTTAGGTGAGCAGTACTTC.

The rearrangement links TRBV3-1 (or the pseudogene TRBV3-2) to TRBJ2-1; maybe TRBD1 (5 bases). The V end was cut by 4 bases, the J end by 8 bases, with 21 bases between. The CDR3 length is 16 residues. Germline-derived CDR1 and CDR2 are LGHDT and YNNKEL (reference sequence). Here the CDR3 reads CASSPDQTALGDEQFF. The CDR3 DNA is TGTGCCAGCAGCCCCGACCAGACAGCTTTAGGAGATGAGCAGTTCTTC.

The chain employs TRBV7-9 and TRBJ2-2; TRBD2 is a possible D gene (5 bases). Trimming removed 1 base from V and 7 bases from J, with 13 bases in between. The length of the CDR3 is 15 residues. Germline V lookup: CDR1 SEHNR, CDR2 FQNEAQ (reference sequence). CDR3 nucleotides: TGTGCCAGCAGCTTAGGCGGGCTCAAGGTCGGGGAGCTGTTTTTT. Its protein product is CASSLGGLKVGELFF.

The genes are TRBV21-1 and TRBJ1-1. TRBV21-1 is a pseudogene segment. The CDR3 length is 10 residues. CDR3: CASSRTEAFF. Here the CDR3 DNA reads TGTGCCAGCAGCCGCACTGAAGCTTTCTTT.

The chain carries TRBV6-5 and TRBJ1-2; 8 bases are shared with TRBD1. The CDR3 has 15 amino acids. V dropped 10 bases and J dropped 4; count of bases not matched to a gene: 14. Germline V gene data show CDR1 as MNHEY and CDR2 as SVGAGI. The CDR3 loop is CATRTTGARIYGYTF. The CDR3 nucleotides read TGTGCCACCAGGACGACAGGGGCGCGTATCTATGGCTACACCTTC.